This T cell receptor (beta chain) derives from a study of blood T cell repertoires in COVID-19. The data were produced by immunoSEQ multiplex PCR, yet TCRdb's version contains in-frame clones alone and is incomplete. The sample comprises over 200,000 clones, 88% of which are singletons, and about 0.7% rests with the top ten. Germline assignment: CDR1 MNHNS and CDR2 SASEGT. This CDR3 region has 15 residues. V lost 2 bases to trimming and J lost 6 bases, with 17 bases between them. This TCR came from a human donor in a cohort sampled during active COVID-19. The rearrangement joins TRBV6-1 to TRBJ2-7, with a possible D match to TRBD2 (6 bases). The sample comprised peripheral blood. The chain's CDR3 is CASSEIFLAAGEQYF. CDR3 in DNA: TGTGCCAGCAGTGAAATTTTCTTAGCGGCCGGCGAGCAGTACTTC.